A single sample is the source of the 13 T cell receptor beta chains below, sequenced in a study of blood T cell repertoires in COVID-19. Sequenced by immunoSEQ multiplex PCR; TCRdb stores in-frame clones only, minus some. The sample records roughly 65,000 clones, 60% to 80% being singletons. The sequenced sample was peripheral blood. Receptors originate from a human donor in a cohort sampled during active COVID-19.

The chain is built from TRBV6-1 and TRBJ1-2, with 11 nucleotides matching TRBD1. V was clipped by 2 bases and J by 8 bases; unmatched bases: 4. CDR1 is MNHNS, CDR2 SASEGT, per germline. The CDR3 totals 14 residues. The CDR3 region is CASSERTGGLGYTF. The CDR3, as DNA: TGTGCCAGCAGTGAAAGGACAGGGGGCTTGGGCTACACCTTC.

This clone has only a few counts. V is TRBV3-1 (or the pseudogene TRBV3-2) and J is TRBJ2-1, with D unclear. Germline CDR1 and CDR2: LGHDT and YNNKEL (reference sequence). The CDR3 length is 12 residues. V was cut by 0 bases and J by 7 bases, with 4 bases left in between. This chain's CDR3 is CASSQERNEQFF. The CDR3 DNA follows: TGTGCCAGCAGCCAAGAGCGAAATGAGCAGTTCTTC.

The chain links TRBV18 to TRBJ1-1; D is undetermined. Looked up from germline, CDR1 is KGHSH and CDR2 is LQKENI. Trimming stripped 6 bases from V and 1 base from J, with 9 bases between. The CDR3 extends over 13 amino acids. DNA of the CDR3: TGTGCCAGCTCCCAATCAGGGAACACTGAAGCTTTCTTT. This encodes CASSQSGNTEAFF.

Comment on this clone: Distinct nucleotide sequences in the sample also encode this CDR3. The chain recombines TRBV28 with TRBJ1-2; no clear D. Germline CDR1 MDHEN, CDR2 SYDVKM. V lost 3 bases and J lost 3, with 5 bases in between. The CDR3 extends over 12 amino acids. The CDR3 is CASSFRDYGYTF. The DNA of the CDR3 is TGTGCCAGCAGTTTTCGGGACTATGGCTACACCTTC.

This chain links TRBV28 with TRBJ2-3; possibly TRBD2 for D (5 bases). Trimming removed 7 bases from V and 1 base from J, with 12 bases in between. CDR1 MDHEN and CDR2 SYDVKM come from the germline V gene. This CDR3 contains 14 residues. DNA of the CDR3: TGTGCCAGCACCCCCATCGGGGGCACAGATACGCAGTATTTT. This gives the protein CASTPIGGTDTQYF.

CDR3 residues: CASSLGLREDEKLFF. DNA for the CDR3: TGTGCCAGCAGCTTGGGACTCCGTGAGGATGAAAAACTGTTTTTT. V gene TRBV5-6 combines with J gene TRBJ1-4; D remains ambiguous. Germline values: CDR1 SGHDT, CDR2 YYEEEE. The CDR3 contains 15 residues. V dropped 0 bases and J dropped 6 bases, with 12 bases sitting between them.

This clone was picked up one time. The genes are TRBV5-1 and TRBJ2-1, with 10 bases aligning to TRBD2. J gave up 9 bases and V 4 bases, and 10 bases lay outside the gene matches. Looked up from germline, CDR1 is SGHRS and CDR2 is YFSETQ. The CDR3 is made up of 15 amino acids. This CDR3 reads CASSGAGGPTGEQFF. CDR3 nucleotide sequence: TGCGCCAGCAGCGGAGCGGGGGGGCCTACGGGTGAGCAGTTCTTC.

This rearrangement joins TRBV5-8 to TRBJ2-1, with D unresolved. CDR3 length: 13 amino acids. Deletions cut 1 base from V and 3 bases from J, with 5 bases between. Per germline, CDR1 SGHTS and CDR2 YDEGEE. DNA for the CDR3: TGTGCCAGCAGCTTGTCAAACTACAATGAGCAGTTCTTC. It specifies CASSLSNYNEQFF. Combining the CDR3 with reference TRBV5-8 and TRBJ2-1 gives the whole variable domain EAGVTQSPTHLIKTRGQQATLRCSPISGHTSVYWYQQALGLGLQFLLWYDEGEERNRGNFPPRFSGRQFPNYSSELNVNALELEDSALYLCASSLSNYNEQFFGPGTRLTVL.

The rearrangement uses TRBV18 and TRBJ1-2; 7 bases align to TRBD1. The CDR3 extends over 13 amino acids. Trimming took 4 bases from V and 6 from J; bases not matched to a gene: 5. Germline CDR1 KGHSH, CDR2 LQKENI. The CDR3 nucleotides read TGTGCCAGCTCACGAGACAGGGTGGATGGCTACACCTTC. It specifies CASSRDRVDGYTF.

The chain couples TRBV2 to TRBJ2-3; 11 bases are shared with TRBD1. CDR3 size: 17 residues. Germline-derived CDR1 and CDR2 are SNHLY and FYNNEI. The trim removed 1 base at V and 5 bases at J, leaving 8 bases unmatched. The CDR3 spells CASSEEQDRGQKDTQYF. The CDR3 coding sequence is TGTGCCAGCAGTGAAGAGCAGGACAGGGGGCAAAAAGATACGCAGTATTTT.

This clone came up once. This chain joins TRBV7-2 and TRBJ2-3; TRBD2 agrees at 9 bases. This CDR3 is 17 amino acids long. V lost 3 bases, J lost 0 bases, and 7 bases stayed unmatched. Germline values: CDR1 SGHTA, CDR2 FQGNSA. In DNA, the CDR3 is TGTGCCAGCAGCTTTCCCACTAGCGGGCCTAGCACAGATACGCAGTATTTT. It is translated as CASSFPTSGPSTDTQYF. Filled out from reference TRBV7-2 and TRBJ2-3, the complete variable domain reads GAGVSQSPSNKVTEKGKDVELRCDPISGHTALYWYRQSLGQGLEFLIYFQGNSAPDKSGLPSDRFSAERTGGSVSTLTIQRTQQEDSAVYLCASSFPTSGPSTDTQYFGPGTRLTVL.

The rearrangement links TRBV6-5 to TRBJ1-4; D not certain. CDR3 length: 16 amino acids. The germline CDR1 and CDR2 sequences are MNHEY and SVGAGI. V lost 2 bases to trimming and J lost 0 bases, with 10 bases between them. DNA for the CDR3: TGTGCCAGCAGTTACGCCCCAGGTGCAACTAATGAAAAACTGTTTTTT. It encodes CASSYAPGATNEKLFF.

This clone was counted a few times. The V call is TRBV21-1, the J call TRBJ2-7; the D call of TRBD2 is as the table states it, not checked on the DNA. TRBV21-1 is given as a pseudogene. The CDR3 is 15 residues long. The CDR3 DNA is TGTGCCAGCAGCAAATATGGGAGACGGGAGTACGAGCAGTACTTC. Translated, it gives CASSKYGRREYEQYF.